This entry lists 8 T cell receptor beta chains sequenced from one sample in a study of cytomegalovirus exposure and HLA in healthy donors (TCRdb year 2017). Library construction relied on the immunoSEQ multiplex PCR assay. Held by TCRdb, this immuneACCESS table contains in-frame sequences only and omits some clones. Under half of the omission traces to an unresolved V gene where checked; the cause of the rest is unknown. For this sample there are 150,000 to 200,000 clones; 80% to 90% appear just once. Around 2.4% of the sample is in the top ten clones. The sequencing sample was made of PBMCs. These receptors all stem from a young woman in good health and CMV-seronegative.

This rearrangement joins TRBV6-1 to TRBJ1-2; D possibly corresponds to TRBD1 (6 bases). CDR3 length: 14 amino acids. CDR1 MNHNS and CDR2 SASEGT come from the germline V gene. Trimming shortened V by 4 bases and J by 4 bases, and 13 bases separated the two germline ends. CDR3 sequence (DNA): TGTGCCAGCAGTGGACAGGCCTACGCCTATGGCTACACCTTC. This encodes CASSGQAYAYGYTF.

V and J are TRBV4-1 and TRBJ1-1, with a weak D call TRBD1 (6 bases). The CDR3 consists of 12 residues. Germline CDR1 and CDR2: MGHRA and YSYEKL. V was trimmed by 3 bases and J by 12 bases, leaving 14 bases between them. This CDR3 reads CASSQVQGVTFF. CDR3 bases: TGCGCCAGCAGCCAGGTACAGGGCGTAACTTTCTTT.

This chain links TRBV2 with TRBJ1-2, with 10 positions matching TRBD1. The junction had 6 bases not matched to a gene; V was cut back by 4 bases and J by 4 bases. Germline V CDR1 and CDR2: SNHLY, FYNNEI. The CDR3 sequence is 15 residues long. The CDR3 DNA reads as TGTGCCAGCAGTGGGCGAGGGGACAGGGGCTATGGCTACACCTTC. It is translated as CASSGRGDRGYGYTF.

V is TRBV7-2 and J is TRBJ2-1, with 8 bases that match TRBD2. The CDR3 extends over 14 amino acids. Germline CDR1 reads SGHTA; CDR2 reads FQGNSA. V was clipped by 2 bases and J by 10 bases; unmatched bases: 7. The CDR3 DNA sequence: TGTGCCAGCAGCTTACCCCAACTAGCGGTGGAGCAGTTCTTC. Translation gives CASSLPQLAVEQFF.

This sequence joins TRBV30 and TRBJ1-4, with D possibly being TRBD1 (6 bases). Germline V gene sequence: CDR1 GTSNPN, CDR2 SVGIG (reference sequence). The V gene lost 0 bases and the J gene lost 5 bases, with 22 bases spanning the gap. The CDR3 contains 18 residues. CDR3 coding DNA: TGTGCCTGGAGTGTTCCGGGGTTACAGGGCATTGGGAATGAAAAACTGTTTTTT. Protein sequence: CAWSVPGLQGIGNEKLFF.

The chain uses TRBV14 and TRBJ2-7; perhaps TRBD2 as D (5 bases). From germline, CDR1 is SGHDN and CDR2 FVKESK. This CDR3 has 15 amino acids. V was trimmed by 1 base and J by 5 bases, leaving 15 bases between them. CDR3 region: CASSQGSGYHHEQYF. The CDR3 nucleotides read TGTGCCAGCAGCCAAGGAAGCGGTTACCACCACGAGCAGTACTTC.

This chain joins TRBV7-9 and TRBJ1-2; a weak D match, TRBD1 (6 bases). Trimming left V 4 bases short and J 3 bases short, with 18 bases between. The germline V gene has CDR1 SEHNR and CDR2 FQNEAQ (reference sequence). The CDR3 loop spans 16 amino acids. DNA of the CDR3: TGTGCCAGCAGCTCCTCGACAGGCCTGGGGTACTATGGCTACACCTTC. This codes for CASSSSTGLGYYGYTF.

CDR3 amino acids: CAWSRLAGGSTQYF. Written as DNA, the CDR3 is TGTGCCTGGAGCCGACTAGCGGGGGGTAGTACGCAGTATTTT. This chain joins TRBV30 and TRBJ2-3; TRBD2 matches 13 bases. The germline CDR1 and CDR2 sequences are GTSNPN and SVGIG (reference sequence). The ends lost 3 bases at V and 8 bases at J; junction bases unmatched: 5. There are 14 residues in the CDR3.